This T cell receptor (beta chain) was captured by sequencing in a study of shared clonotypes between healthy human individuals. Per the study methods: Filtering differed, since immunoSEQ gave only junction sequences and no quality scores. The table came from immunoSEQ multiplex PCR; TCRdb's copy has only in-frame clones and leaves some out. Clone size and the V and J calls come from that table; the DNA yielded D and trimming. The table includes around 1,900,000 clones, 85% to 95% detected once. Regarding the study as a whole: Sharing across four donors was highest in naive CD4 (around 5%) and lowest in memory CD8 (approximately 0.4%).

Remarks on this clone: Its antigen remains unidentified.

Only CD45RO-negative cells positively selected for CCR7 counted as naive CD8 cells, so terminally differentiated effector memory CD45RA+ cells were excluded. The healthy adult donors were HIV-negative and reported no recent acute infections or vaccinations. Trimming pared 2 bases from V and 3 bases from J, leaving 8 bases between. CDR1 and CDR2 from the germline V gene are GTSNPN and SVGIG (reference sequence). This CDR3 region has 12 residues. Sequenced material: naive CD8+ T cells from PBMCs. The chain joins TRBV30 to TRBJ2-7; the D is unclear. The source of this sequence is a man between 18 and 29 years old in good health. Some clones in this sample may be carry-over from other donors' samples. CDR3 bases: TGTGCCTGGAGTATGACCTTCTACGAGCAGTACTTC. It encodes CAWSMTFYEQYF.